What follows is one T cell receptor beta chain and its context. Its antigen remains undetermined. Qualities for individual bases were not recorded, and no much larger clone is one base off. Synovial fluid effusions were drawn by aspiration from the actively inflamed joints of psoriatic arthritis patients. For each patient, synovial fluid served as the source from which three memory CD8+ T cell populations were isolated by sorting: Tc1 cells (IL-17A-IFNgamma+), Tc17 cells (IL-17A+) and the bulk memory fraction, allowing their TCR repertoires to be compared. Psoriatic arthritis patients met the Classification of Psoriatic Arthritis Study Group (CASPAR) criteria. For the bulk memory CD8+ T cell sort, CD45RA-CD27+/- cells were combined with CD45RA+CD27- cells. TCRbeta sequencing was performed on sorted synovial fluid CD8+ T cell subsets from three patients with psoriatic arthritis. After isolation with Lymphoprep, synovial fluid mononuclear cells were cryopreserved in liquid nitrogen until use. Cryopreservation medium contained approximately 46% fetal calf serum and about 9.5% dimethyl sulfoxide.

The data belong to a study of IL-17A CD8 T cells in psoriatic arthritis synovium. Background on the whole study: The study was designed to define the phenotype, molecular profile and function of synovial IL-17A+CD8+ T cells in the pathogenesis of psoriatic arthritis.

Taken from cysteine to phenylalanine, the CDR3 has 16 residues. Left in the record is the CDR3 DNA by itself, 48 bases read in frame from the first base. The paper as a whole reports these results and caveats: TCR sequencing covered only a few patients, which the authors acknowledged as a limited sample size. Although over 4% of the repertoire was occupied by some individual clones, most synovial CD8+ subsets remained polyclonal. Cells came from synovial fluid rather than synovial tissue, since no psoriatic arthritis synovial tissue samples were available.

DNA was extracted (Qiagen), and TCRbeta V-D-J rearrangements were subjected to bias-controlled amplification followed by high-throughput sequencing (immunoSEQ; Adaptive Biotech). The authors processed their data as follows. The immunoSEQ Analyzer platform was used for sequence-level analysis of productive sequences. Clonality was computed as 1 minus Pielou's evenness, ranging from 0 (highly polyclonal) to 1 (monoclonal). How much repertoires overlapped between subsets was quantified with the Morisita index, which goes from 0 (no similarity) to 1 (complete similarity). In its TCRdb copy, this immuneACCESS table keeps in-frame sequences only and misses some clones. Where compared with another copy, unresolved V genes explain less than half of these, and the others have no known cause. V and J calls and clone size are given by that table; D and trimming were obtained from the DNA. The sample data list roughly 2,100 clones, and 72% of these were observed just once. The ten largest clones capture over 9.5% of the sample.

This chain is built from TRBV21-1 and TRBJ1-2; TRBD1, the D gene given by the table, was not confirmed from the DNA. TRBV21-1 is assigned pseudogene status. The source of this sequence is a human donor with psoriatic arthritis. Sequenced input: memory CD8+ T cells from synovial fluid. Sample cell subset or site, as interpreted from the label and publication: bulk memory CD8+ T cells (CD45RA-CD27+/- and CD45RA+CD27-). The CDR3 here reads CASGKIRGGAVYGYTF. Read as DNA, the sequence is TGTGCCAGCGGCAAGATTAGAGGGGGCGCAGTTTATGGCTACACCTTC.